The source of this T cell receptor beta chain is a study of T cell repertoires in cytomegalovirus infection. Whole-study context: From public TCR beta signatures came an indication of both CMV infection and matching HLA type.

One entry per CDR3 protein, called by TCRdb with MiXCR from the reads. The table has hundreds of thousands of distinct CDR3 sequences, around 10% seen once. In this sample, this clonotype turned up a few times. What it recognizes is unknown. Regarding the study as a whole: CMV-specific TCR beta clonotypes restricted by HLA-C were the ones dominating the ex vivo response.

The CDR3 length is 16 residues. CDR1 and CDR2 from the germline V gene are MNHEY and SVGEGT. V was clipped by 7 bases and J by 3 bases; unmatched bases: 11. The sequenced sample consisted of PBMCs. This TCR was sampled from a human donor in good health (CMV status not recorded). Some clones in this sample may be carry-over from other donors' samples. The V and J genes are TRBV6-2 or TRBV6-3 and TRBJ2-2, with 7 positions matching TRBD1. This chain's CDR3 is CASNFDRVPDTGELFF. The CDR3 DNA reads TGTGCCAGCAATTTCGACAGGGTCCCCGACACCGGGGAGCTGTTTTTT.